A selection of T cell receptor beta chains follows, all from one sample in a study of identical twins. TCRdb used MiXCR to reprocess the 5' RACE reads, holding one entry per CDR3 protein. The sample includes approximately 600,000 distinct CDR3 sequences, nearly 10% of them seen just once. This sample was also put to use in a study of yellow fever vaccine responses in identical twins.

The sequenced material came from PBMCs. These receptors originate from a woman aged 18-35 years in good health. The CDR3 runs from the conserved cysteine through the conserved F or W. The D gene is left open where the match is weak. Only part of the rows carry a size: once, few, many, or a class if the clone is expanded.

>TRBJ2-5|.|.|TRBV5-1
CASTFRGSQETQYF
TGCGCCAGCACTTTCCGTGGGAGCCAAGAGACCCAGTACTTC
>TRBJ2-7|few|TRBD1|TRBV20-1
CSARDGQVYEQYF
TGCAGTGCTAGAGACGGACAGGTCTACGAGCAGTACTTC
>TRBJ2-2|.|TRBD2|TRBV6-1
CASSTALTSGYTGELFF
TGTGCCAGCAGTACAGCATTGACTAGCGGGTACACCGGGGAGCTGTTTTTT
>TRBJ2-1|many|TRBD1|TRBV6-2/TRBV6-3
CASSYNWGTGRLSGIAEAEQFF
TGTGCCAGCAGTTACAATTGGGGGACAGGGCGGCTTTCGGGTATCGCCGAGGCTGAGCAGTTCTTC
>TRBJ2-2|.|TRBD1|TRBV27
CASRSTGVSGELFF
TGTGCCAGCAGATCGACAGGGGTCTCCGGGGAGCTGTTTTTT
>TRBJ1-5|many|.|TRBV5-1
CASSLDNGQSQHF
TGCGCCAGCAGCTTGGATAACGGTCAGTCCCAGCATTTT
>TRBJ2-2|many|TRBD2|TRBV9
CASSVTLAGVGELFF
TGTGCCAGCAGCGTAACGCTAGCGGGAGTCGGGGAGCTGTTTTTT
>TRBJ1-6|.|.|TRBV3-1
CASSPGLEGSPLHF
TGTGCCAGCAGTCCCGGGCTCGAAGGATCACCCCTCCACTTT
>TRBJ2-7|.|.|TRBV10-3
CAIKEGGKQYF
TGTGCCATCAAGGAGGGGGGCAAGCAGTACTTC
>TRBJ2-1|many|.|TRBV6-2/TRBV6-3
CASSYSLGTGYNEQFF
TGTGCCAGCAGTTACTCGCTTGGTACCGGCTACAATGAGCAGTTCTTC
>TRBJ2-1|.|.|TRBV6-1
CASSALLYNEQFF
TGTGCCAGCAGTGCCCTTCTTTACAATGAGCAGTTCTTC
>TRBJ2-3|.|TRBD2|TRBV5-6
CASSLSGRLSTDTQYF
TGTGCCAGCAGCTTGAGCGGGAGACTTAGCACAGATACGCAGTATTTT
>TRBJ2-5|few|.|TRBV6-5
CASSYSFTGRGETQYF
TGTGCCAGCAGTTACTCGTTCACAGGCAGGGGCGAGACCCAGTACTTC
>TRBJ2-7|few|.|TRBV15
CATSRDRNEQYF
TGTGCCACCAGCAGGGATAGGAACGAGCAGTACTTC